This TCR beta chain was found in a study of shared T cell receptors in the human thymus. This clone was detected only a few times. Germline CDR1 is SGHNT and CDR2 is YYREEE (reference sequence). V lost 3 bases, J lost 5 bases, and 0 bases stayed unmatched. The CDR3 contains 15 residues. Measured with immunoSEQ multiplex PCR; TCRdb has only the in-frame clones, and not every one. The data contain hundreds of thousands of clones, roughly 90% of them singletons. These sequences were also reported in another study, on human thymus T cells. That work adds: What related research reported was that thymic repertoires overlapped highly among unrelated individuals.

V is TRBV5-4 and J is TRBJ2-1; 15 nucleotides align to TRBD2. The receptor was isolated from a boy under two years old with a congenital heart defect. The material sequenced was thymocytes. The CDR3, as DNA: TGTGCCAGCAGCTGGACTAGCGGGGGGGACAATGAGCAGTTCTTC. Encoded protein: CASSWTSGGDNEQFF.